Below, 30 T cell receptor beta chains from the same sample are listed, as sequenced in a study of cytomegalovirus exposure and HLA in healthy donors. PCR involved 60 Vbeta and 13 Jbeta primers. This table comes from immunoSEQ multiplex PCR, and its TCRdb copy is limited to in-frame clones, with some not included. The sample records some 130,000 clones, roughly 80% being singletons. The material sequenced was PBMCs. The receptors derive from a man in his forties or fifties in good health and CMV-seronegative.

The chain employs TRBV18 and TRBJ2-2; 11 nucleotides match TRBD2. The ends lost 3 bases at V and 0 bases at J; junction bases unmatched: 3. From germline, CDR1 is KGHSH and CDR2 LQKENI. This CDR3 region has 17 residues. The CDR3 DNA reads TGTGCCAGCTCACCCCGACTAGCGGGATCGAACACCGGGGAGCTGTTTTTT. Protein sequence: CASSPRLAGSNTGELFF.

This chain connects TRBV29-1 to TRBJ2-7; D gene uncertain. Germline V gene data show CDR1 as SQVTM and CDR2 as ANQGSEA. The CDR3 contains 12 residues. V was shortened by 5 bases and J by 1 base, with 9 bases between the two germline ends. CDR3 coding DNA: TGCAGCGTTCTTGCGGAATCCTACGAGCAGTACTTC. This sequence encodes CSVLAESYEQYF.

This chain connects TRBV6-5 to TRBJ2-3, with D uncertain. V lost 4 bases and J 0 bases, leaving 14 bases between the germline ends. The CDR3 extends over 16 amino acids. The germline V gene encodes CDR1 MNHEY and CDR2 SVGAGI. CDR3 nucleotide sequence: TGTGCCAGCAGTTCGATGAGATACTCTAGCACAGATACGCAGTATTTT. Translated, it gives CASSSMRYSSTDTQYF.

This chain connects TRBV6-1 to TRBJ2-5; 8 nucleotides match TRBD1. V shed 4 bases and J 5 bases; nucleotides not matched to a gene: 9. CDR3 length: 15 residues. Germline CDR1 and CDR2: MNHNS and SASEGT. The CDR3 region is CASSGDRGIMETQYF. In DNA form, the CDR3 reads TGTGCCAGCAGTGGCGACAGGGGAATAATGGAGACCCAGTACTTC.

The genes are TRBV9 and TRBJ1-1; D possibly corresponds to TRBD1 (6 bases). Trimming stripped 0 bases from V and 6 bases from J, with 12 bases between. The CDR3 length is 14 residues. Per germline, CDR1 SGDLS and CDR2 YYNGEE. CDR3 DNA sequence: TGTGCCAGCAGCGTAGATGGCAGGGGCGCTGAAGCTTTCTTT. This encodes CASSVDGRGAEAFF.

V is TRBV30 and J is TRBJ2-1, with D maybe TRBD2 (5 bases). The CDR3 runs to 12 residues. Germline V lookup: CDR1 GTSNPN, CDR2 SVGIG (reference sequence). The V end was cut by 0 bases, the J end by 13 bases, with 13 bases between. The chain's CDR3 is CAWSVRADFQFF. The CDR3 DNA reads TGTGCCTGGAGTGTACGGGCGGACTTCCAGTTCTTC.

J is TRBJ1-4 and V is TRBV5-5; 7 bases match TRBD1. CDR1 is SGHKS, CDR2 YYEKEE, per germline (reference sequence). J gave up 2 bases and V 4 bases, and 2 bases lay outside the gene matches. This CDR3 contains 14 residues. This CDR3 is CASSLGQTNEKLFF. The CDR3 DNA sequence: TGTGCCAGCAGCCTGGGACAGACTAATGAAAAACTGTTTTTT.

The chain joins TRBV9 to TRBJ2-7; 8 bases align to TRBD2. The CDR3 extends over 18 amino acids. The V and J ends lost 0 bases and 4 bases, in that order; junction bases with no gene match: 15. The V gene's germline CDR1 is SGDLS and CDR2 YYNGEE. CDR3: CASSVGEPGGSGNYEQYF. The CDR3 DNA reads TGTGCCAGCAGCGTAGGAGAGCCGGGGGGTAGCGGGAATTACGAGCAGTACTTC.

V gene TRBV21-1 combines with J gene TRBJ2-7; no DNA check was done on the table's D call, TRBD2. TRBV21-1 is reported as a pseudogene. The CDR3 length is 19 residues. The DNA for the CDR3 is TGTGCCAGCAGCAAACTGGCTCGTGAGTCGGGTCCCCTCTCCTACGAGCAGTACTTC. The encoded protein is CASSKLARESGPLSYEQYF.

In nucleotides, the CDR3 is TGCGCCAGCAGCCGGGACAGGTGGGGGCCTGAAGCTTTCTTT. It is translated as CASSRDRWGPEAFF. The genes are TRBV4-1 and TRBJ1-1, with 8 bases aligning to TRBD1. Per germline, CDR1 MGHRA and CDR2 YSYEKL. After removal of 4 bases from V and 6 bases from J, the junction contained 7 bases not matched to a gene. The CDR3 is 14 residues long.

The rearrangement uses TRBV28 and TRBJ2-3; 9 bases align to TRBD2. V was clipped by 8 bases and J by 4 bases; unmatched bases: 7. Germline V lookup: CDR1 MDHEN, CDR2 SYDVKM. The CDR3 length is 14 residues. CDR3 residues: CASGKLAGADTQYF. The CDR3 DNA follows: TGTGCCAGCGGAAAACTAGCGGGCGCAGATACGCAGTATTTT.

The V gene is TRBV4-3, the J gene TRBJ2-7, with 9 nucleotides matching TRBD1. Per germline, CDR1 LGHNA and CDR2 YSLEER. The V and J ends lost 4 bases and 6 bases, in that order; junction bases with no gene match: 10. The CDR3 totals 15 residues. This chain's CDR3 is CASSRSGTGPSEQYF. The CDR3 nucleotides are TGCGCCAGCAGCCGGTCCGGGACAGGGCCTTCCGAGCAGTACTTC.

The rearrangement links TRBV4-2 to TRBJ1-2; 7 bases align to TRBD1. In germline, CDR1 is LGHNA, CDR2 YNFKEQ. This CDR3 contains 14 residues. The J segment lost 1 base and the V segment lost 5 bases, leaving 4 bases of the junction unmatched. The CDR3 coding sequence is TGTGCCAGCAGCTCGACAGGGATTAACTATGGCTACACCTTC. Encoded protein: CASSSTGINYGYTF.

This chain links TRBV7-2 with TRBJ2-5; maybe TRBD2 (6 bases). The last part of the DNA fits TRBJ2-7 better; the J call may be wrong. Germline V gene lookup returns CDR1 SGHTA and CDR2 FQGNSA. CDR3 length equals 14 residues. CDR3 residues: CASSLGNRGYEQYF. Here the CDR3 DNA reads TGTGCCAGCAGCTTAGGGAATCGGGGGTACGAGCAGTACTTC.

The chain carries TRBV7-9 and TRBJ1-2, with 10 bases identical to TRBD1. V trimming: 4 bases; J trimming: 9 bases; junction bases outside the gene matches: 8. Per the germline V gene, CDR1 is SEHNR and CDR2 is FQNEAQ (reference sequence). This CDR3 is built from 14 residues. CDR3 in amino acids: CASSSSDRGSSYTF. The CDR3, as DNA: TGTGCCAGCAGCTCCTCGGACAGGGGGAGTAGCTACACCTTC.

V is TRBV6-6 and J is TRBJ2-7, with D perhaps TRBD1 (6 bases). CDR1 and CDR2 (germline): MNHNY, SVGAGI (reference sequence). The length of the CDR3 is 14 residues. V was pared by 7 bases and J by 0 bases, with 13 bases between. The CDR3 sequence: CASKHRQDSYEQYF. In DNA form, the CDR3 reads TGTGCCAGCAAACACCGACAGGACTCCTACGAGCAGTACTTC.

The rearrangement joins TRBV18 to TRBJ2-7; 11 nucleotides agree with TRBD2. CDR1 is KGHSH and CDR2 is LQKENI in the germline V gene. V shed 6 bases and J 0 bases; nucleotides not matched to a gene: 4. The CDR3 has 15 amino acids. The CDR3 reads CASSQGTSGSYEQYF. The CDR3 DNA reads TGTGCCAGCTCTCAGGGGACTAGCGGCTCCTACGAGCAGTACTTC.

This clone showed up just once. The chain couples TRBV15 to TRBJ2-3, with 8 bases identical to TRBD2. The CDR3 is 15 amino acids. Germline loops: CDR1 LNHNV, CDR2 YYDKDF (reference sequence). Germline trimming cut 4 bases from V and 3 bases from J; bases unmatched to any gene: 6. Written as DNA, the CDR3 is TGTGCCACCAGCACCCGGGAGGGGGGTACAGATACGCAGTATTTT. Translated, it gives CATSTREGGTDTQYF.

The rearrangement uses TRBV4-3 and TRBJ2-1, with a tentative D call TRBD1 (5 bases). This CDR3 spans 13 amino acids. Germline V gene lookup returns CDR1 LGHNA and CDR2 YSLEER. V lost 1 base, J lost 9 bases, and 10 bases lay in between. The chain's CDR3 is CASSQGLQGEQFF. CDR3 in DNA: TGCGCCAGCAGCCAAGGCCTCCAGGGTGAGCAGTTCTTC.

J is TRBJ1-2 and V is TRBV9, with D maybe TRBD1 (5 bases). V lost 4 bases to trimming and J lost 1 base, with 14 bases between them. The CDR3 has 15 residues. Germline V gene sequence: CDR1 SGDLS, CDR2 YYNGEE. The CDR3 loop is CASSTTVIGNYGYTF. DNA for the CDR3: TGTGCCAGCAGCACGACAGTGATCGGTAACTATGGCTACACCTTC.

The V call is TRBV6-1, the J call TRBJ2-7; possibly TRBD2 for D (5 bases). V was trimmed by 5 bases and J by 0 bases, leaving 11 bases between them. Germline V lookup: CDR1 MNHNS, CDR2 SASEGT. This CDR3 spans 14 amino acids. The CDR3 here is CASSPSGLSYEQYF. The CDR3 nucleotides read TGTGCCAGCAGTCCCTCCGGACTCTCCTACGAGCAGTACTTC.

In DNA form, the CDR3 reads TGTGCCAGCAGCTCAATCCCCGGGACTGACAGCGAGCAGTACTTC. Translation: CASSSIPGTDSEQYF. V gene TRBV11-2 combines with J gene TRBJ2-7; possibly TRBD2 for D (6 bases). The CDR3 covers 15 residues. V lost 4 bases to trimming and J lost 6 bases, with 19 bases between them. From germline, CDR1 is SGHAT and CDR2 FQNNGV.

This clone has a count of ten or more. The rearrangement links TRBV19 to TRBJ1-3; D is perhaps TRBD1 (6 bases). This CDR3 is built from 15 residues. The ends were cut back, 5 bases at V and 2 bases at J, with 13 bases in the middle. Germline assignment: CDR1 LNHDA and CDR2 SQIVND (reference sequence). Written as DNA, the CDR3 is TGTGCCAGTAGTTCCTCAGGGGACCCTGGAAACACCATATATTTT. Its protein is CASSSSGDPGNTIYF. The full variable domain, in which reference TRBV19 and TRBJ1-3 provide the parts outside the CDR3, is DGGITQSPKYLFRKEGQNVTLSCEQNLNHDAMYWYRQDPGQGLRLIYYSQIVNDFQKGDIAEGYSVSREKKESFPLTVTSAQKNPTAFYLCASSSSGDPGNTIYFGEGSWLTVV.

This clone was observed once. V usage is TRBV9 and J usage is TRBJ1-4, with D perhaps TRBD1 (5 bases). In germline, CDR1 is SGDLS, CDR2 YYNGEE. The CDR3 consists of 14 residues. V was cut by 2 bases and J by 3 bases, with 8 bases left in between. CDR3 DNA sequence: TGTGCCAGCAGCGTGGGGGGGGCTAATGAAAAACTGTTTTTT. Translation: CASSVGGANEKLFF.

The V and J genes are TRBV7-9 and TRBJ2-1; a possible D gene is TRBD1 (7 bases). Germline CDR1 SEHNR, CDR2 FQNEAQ (reference sequence). CDR3 size: 15 residues. Trimming cost V 5 bases and J 7 bases, with 18 bases left between them. CDR3 loop: CASSQGGGPGNEQFF. CDR3 nucleotide sequence: TGTGCCAGCAGCCAAGGAGGGGGCCCTGGGAATGAGCAGTTCTTC.

This chain uses TRBV28 with TRBJ2-2, with a weak D call TRBD2 (6 bases). The CDR3 consists of 14 residues. V lost 8 bases to trimming and J lost 3 bases, with 13 bases between them. Germline V lookup: CDR1 MDHEN, CDR2 SYDVKM. CDR3 bases: TGTGCCAGCGCAAACGGGGGTTACACCGGGGAGCTGTTTTTT. This encodes CASANGGYTGELFF.

This clone was seen a single time. The chain has TRBV27 and TRBJ1-2; no definite D call. Trimming left V 5 bases short and J 1 base short, with 11 bases between. The CDR3 consists of 14 residues. Germline-derived CDR1 and CDR2 are MNHEY and SMNVEV (reference sequence). The CDR3 DNA follows: TGTGCCAGCAGTCCCCGGGGTCTTAACTATGGCTACACCTTC. It codes for CASSPRGLNYGYTF.

This chain joins TRBV6-1 and TRBJ2-5; the match to TRBD1 covers 7 bases. V lost 5 bases and J lost 2; bases outside the gene matches: 2. There are 13 residues in the CDR3. Germline CDR1 reads MNHNS; CDR2 reads SASEGT. The CDR3 coding sequence is TGTGCCAGCAGTATGGGACAGCAAGAGACCCAGTACTTC. It translates to CASSMGQQETQYF.

The V call is TRBV5-1, the J call TRBJ2-1; 9 positions match TRBD2. Per the germline V gene, CDR1 is SGHRS and CDR2 is YFSETQ. This CDR3 has 16 residues. Trimming cost V 0 bases and J 8 bases; bases outside gene matches: 9. For the CDR3, the DNA is TGCGCCAGCAGCTTGGGGCAGGTGGGCGGGGGGGATGAGCAGTTCTTC. Encoded protein: CASSLGQVGGGDEQFF.

This chain uses TRBV5-1 with TRBJ2-5; 8 positions match TRBD1. Trimming took 3 bases from V and 2 from J; bases not matched to a gene: 6. CDR3 length: 15 amino acids. Germline-derived CDR1 and CDR2 are SGHRS and YFSETQ. CDR3 sequence (DNA): TGCGCCAGCAGCTCTTGGACAGGGACTCAAGAGACCCAGTACTTC. The encoded protein is CASSSWTGTQETQYF. Looking up the rest from reference TRBV5-1 and TRBJ2-5 gives the full variable domain: KAGVTQTPRYLIKTRGQQVTLSCSPISGHRSVSWYQQTPGQGLQFLFEYFSETQRNKGNFPGRFSGRQFSNSRSEMNVSTLELGDSALYLCASSSWTGTQETQYFGPGTRLLVL.